A single sample is the source of the 2 T cell receptor beta chains below, sequenced in a study of blood T cell repertoires in COVID-19 (dated by TCRdb to between 2020 and 2021). Library method: the immunoSEQ multiplex PCR assay. Held by TCRdb, this immuneACCESS table contains in-frame sequences only and omits some clones. Under half of the omission traces to an unresolved V gene where checked; the cause of the rest is unknown. The sample table records some 160,000 clones; 75% to 80% of these occur just once. The ten largest clones add up to about 15% of the sample. Sequencing was carried out using peripheral blood. The receptor source for this set is a woman aged 80 or over with acute or convalescent COVID-19.

The chain links TRBV10-2 to TRBJ1-6, with D tentatively TRBD1 (5 bases). CDR3 size: 13 residues. Germline V gene lookup returns CDR1 WSHSY and CDR2 SAAADI. V was shortened by 8 bases and J by 3 bases, with 8 bases between the two germline ends. The CDR3 DNA is TGCGCCAGCCAGGGAGGCTATAATTCACCCCTCCACTTT. Translated: CASQGGYNSPLHF.

This clone showed up just once. V and J are TRBV5-1 and TRBJ1-6; no firm D call. Germline V gene sequence: CDR1 SGHRS, CDR2 YFSETQ. Between the trimmed V and J ends, which lost 0 bases and 8 bases, there was a span of 9 bases. The CDR3 has 14 amino acids. CDR3 nucleotides: TGCGCCAGCAGCTTGGGAGAGGGTGATTCACCCCTCCACTTT. Its translation is CASSLGEGDSPLHF.